Listed below are T cell receptor beta chains from one sample, sequenced in a study of OX40 agonist ivuxolimab in advanced cancers. Clones were sequenced by immunoSEQ multiplex PCR, and TCRdb holds only the in-frame ones, with some missing. The profile shows approximately 86,000 clones, 70% to 90% of them singletons. The source material was CD4+ or CD8+ T cells sorted from blood, sampled in a trial of the OX40 agonist ivuxolimab. Receptors were obtained from an adult with an advanced solid tumor such as melanoma, head and neck, liver or kidney cancer. Both conserved end residues are part of each CDR3. D genes are given only for firm matches. Size is stated for part of the rows, as once, few or many counts, or as a class when the clone is expanded.

d_gene	abundance	v_gene	j_gene	CDR3aa	CDR3nt
TRBD1	.	TRBV18	TRBJ2-1	CASSPGTDNEQFF	TGTGCCAGCTCACCAGGGACAGACAATGAGCAGTTCTTC
TRBD1	.	TRBV29-1	TRBJ2-7	CSVRQGSYEQYF	TGCAGCGTCAGACAGGGGTCCTACGAGCAGTACTTC
TRBD1	.	TRBV5-4	TRBJ1-2	CASSLDRANGYTF	TGTGCCAGCAGCCTGGACAGGGCAAATGGCTACACCTTC
.	.	TRBV11-3	TRBJ1-2	CASSTRGQSPNYGYTF	TGTGCCAGCAGCACCCGGGGGCAGTCCCCTAACTATGGCTACACCTTC
.	.	TRBV11-3	TRBJ1-6	CASSLDQGGSSYNSPLHF	TGTGCCAGCAGCTTAGATCAAGGGGGTAGTTCCTATAATTCACCCCTCCACTTT
.	.	TRBV7-9	TRBJ2-1	CASSFFDSSYNEQFF	TGTGCCAGCAGCTTTTTCGATAGCTCCTACAATGAGCAGTTCTTC
.	.	TRBV6-1	TRBJ1-2	CARGSPRGGYTF	TGTGCCAGAGGCAGCCCCCGGGGTGGCTACACCTTC
.	.	TRBV5-1	TRBJ2-2	CAGSGPQIGRAAGELFF	TGCGCCGGCAGTGGACCCCAAATCGGCAGGGCCGCCGGGGAGCTGTTTTTT
TRBD1	.	TRBV9	TRBJ2-7	CASSVADRTYEQYF	TGTGCCAGCAGCGTAGCGGACAGGACCTACGAGCAGTACTTC
TRBD1	.	TRBV7-2	TRBJ2-2	CASSLGTGTEGELFF	TGTGCCAGCAGCTTAGGGACAGGGACCGAGGGGGAGCTGTTTTTT
TRBD2	.	TRBV11-2	TRBJ2-7	CASSLTSGRAGFPYEQYF	TGTGCCAGCAGCTTAACTAGCGGGAGGGCAGGGTTCCCCTACGAGCAGTACTTC
.	.	TRBV7-9	TRBJ2-1	CASTLGTDSYNEQFF	TGTGCCAGCACCTTGGGGACCGATTCCTACAATGAGCAGTTCTTC
TRBD1	.	TRBV6-5	TRBJ2-1	CASSYPGQGAKEQFF	TGTGCCAGCAGTTACCCGGGACAGGGGGCGAAGGAGCAGTTCTTC
.	.	TRBV18	TRBJ1-1	CASSPSTRPNTEAFF	TGTGCCAGCTCACCGTCGACGAGGCCGAACACTGAAGCTTTCTTT
TRBD1	.	TRBV6-4	TRBJ2-3	CASSDSRTGGPDTQYF	TGTGCCAGCAGTGACTCGAGGACAGGGGGGCCAGATACGCAGTATTTT
TRBD1	.	TRBV6-6	TRBJ1-6	CASSYLGTGDSPLHF	TGTGCCAGCAGTTATTTAGGGACAGGGGATTCACCCCTCCACTTT
.	.	TRBV27	TRBJ2-7	CASSLGEGYEQYF	TGTGCCAGCAGTTTAGGGGAAGGCTACGAGCAGTACTTC
.	.	TRBV6-5	TRBJ2-3	CASSYAPTRTDTQYF	TGTGCCAGCAGTTATGCTCCAACTCGCACAGATACGCAGTATTTT
TRBD2	once	TRBV7-3	TRBJ2-2	CASSLEPGLAGPGELFF	TGTGCCAGCAGCTTAGAACCGGGACTAGCGGGGCCCGGGGAGCTGTTTTTT
TRBD1	.	TRBV2	TRBJ1-2	CASSRQGINYGYTF	TGTGCCAGCAGCCGACAGGGGATCAACTATGGCTACACCTTC
TRBD2	.	TRBV12-5	TRBJ2-1	CASGSPELTSGSLGSYNEQFF	TGTGCTAGTGGTTCTCCTGAACTGACTAGCGGGAGCCTTGGCTCCTACAATGAGCAGTTCTTC
.	.	TRBV7-9	TRBJ1-1	CASSLSGGHTEAFF	TGTGCCAGCAGCTTATCCGGGGGGCACACTGAAGCTTTCTTT
.	.	TRBV4-3	TRBJ2-7	CASSLAREGSYEQYF	TGCGCCAGCAGCTTAGCGCGAGAGGGGTCCTACGAGCAGTACTTC
.	.	TRBV7-7	TRBJ2-3	CASSLGRDGGTDTQYF	TGTGCTAGCAGCTTAGGGCGGGACGGAGGCACAGATACGCAGTATTTT
.	.	TRBV2	TRBJ1-2	CASSEATGGRGYTF	TGTGCCAGCAGTGAAGCAACAGGAGGTAGGGGCTACACCTTC
TRBD1	.	TRBV7-2	TRBJ1-5	CASSLGQGRDQPQHF	TGTGCCAGCAGCTTAGGACAGGGTCGGGATCAGCCCCAGCATTTT
TRBD2	.	TRBV27	TRBJ2-1	CASSLAGVTYNEQFF	TGTGCCAGCAGTTTGGCGGGGGTGACCTACAATGAGCAGTTCTTC
.	.	TRBV19	TRBJ1-5	CASSPGRDNQPQHF	TGTGCCAGTAGCCCCGGGAGGGACAATCAGCCCCAGCATTTT
.	.	TRBV6-5	TRBJ1-1	CASSSLGGGKTEAFF	TGTGCCAGCAGTTCCTTAGGGGGGGGAAAAACTGAAGCTTTCTTT
.	.	TRBV5-1	TRBJ1-2	CASSLTRGEGYGYTF	TGCGCCAGCAGCTTGACCAGGGGTGAAGGCTATGGCTACACCTTC
.	.	TRBV7-8	TRBJ2-7	CASSSTPQVSYEQYF	TGTGCCAGCAGCTCTACCCCACAGGTCTCCTACGAGCAGTACTTC
.	.	TRBV7-3	TRBJ1-1	CASSPTGRSEAFF	TGTGCCAGCAGCCCGACGGGTAGGAGTGAAGCTTTCTTT
TRBD1	.	TRBV25-1	TRBJ1-2	CASAGQGRYGYTF	TGTGCCAGCGCCGGACAGGGAAGATATGGCTACACCTTC
.	.	TRBV2	TRBJ2-2	CASRFSPAGTGELFF	TGTGCCAGCAGGTTCAGCCCCGCGGGGACCGGGGAGCTGTTTTTT
TRBD2	.	TRBV4-3	TRBJ2-3	CASSQKSGRADTQYF	TGCGCCAGCAGCCAAAAGAGCGGGAGGGCAGATACGCAGTATTTT
.	.	TRBV5-1	TRBJ1-1	CASSPDRSLNTEAFF	TGCGCCAGCAGCCCGGACCGGAGCCTGAACACTGAAGCTTTCTTT
TRBD1	.	TRBV7-2	TRBJ1-2	CASSLGLRTGDGYTF	TGTGCCAGCAGCTTAGGGCTAAGGACAGGGGATGGCTACACCTTC
TRBD1	.	TRBV19	TRBJ1-5	CATVGQGRSQPQHF	TGTGCCACCGTGGGACAGGGAAGGAGTCAGCCCCAGCATTTT
.	.	TRBV6-5	TRBJ2-5	CASRGTGQETQYF	TGTGCCAGCAGAGGTACGGGTCAAGAGACCCAGTACTTC
.	.	TRBV6-5	TRBJ1-1	CASMRIAGTEAFF	TGTGCCAGCATGAGGATCGCGGGCACTGAAGCTTTCTTT
.	few	TRBV27	TRBJ1-2	CASSLYRYYGYTF	TGTGCCAGCAGTTTATATCGGTACTATGGCTACACCTTC
.	.	TRBV19	TRBJ1-1	CASRSTGYGTEAFF	TGTGCCAGTCGGAGTACAGGGTATGGCACTGAAGCTTTCTTT
.	.	TRBV5-4	TRBJ1-3	CASSLGQRFSGNTIYF	TGTGCCAGCAGCTTGGGACAGAGGTTCTCTGGAAACACCATATATTTT
TRBD2	.	TRBV7-8	TRBJ2-5	CASSATSAGETQYF	TGTGCCAGCAGCGCTACTAGCGCGGGGGAGACCCAGTACTTC
.	once	TRBV5-1	TRBJ2-1	CASSLIGNEQFF	TGCGCCAGCAGCTTGATTGGGAATGAGCAGTTCTTC
.	.	TRBV4-3	TRBJ1-1	CASSRDSNTEAFF	TGCGCCAGCAGCCGGGACTCAAACACTGAAGCTTTCTTT
.	.	TRBV27	TRBJ1-4	CASSFDRLTNEKLFF	TGTGCCAGCAGTTTTGACAGGTTGACTAATGAAAAACTGTTTTTT
TRBD1	.	TRBV7-2	TRBJ2-3	CASSLLDRLSTDTQYF	TGTGCCAGCAGCTTATTGGACAGGCTGAGCACAGATACGCAGTATTTT
TRBD2	.	TRBV11-3	TRBJ2-7	CASSSKRGGAHEQYF	TGTGCCAGCAGCTCAAAGCGGGGGGGGGCCCACGAGCAGTACTTC
.	.	TRBV6-1	TRBJ2-3	CASSIGTLKEGQYF	TGTGCCAGCAGCATCGGGACTTTAAAAGAGGGGCAGTATTTT